This T cell receptor (beta chain) comes out of a study of cytomegalovirus exposure and HLA in healthy donors. The overall study: As released early, the data held some 85 million unique TCRs from HLA-typed donors. Study-level findings and limits: The study assumed roughly uniform donor sequencing depth for presence/absence analyses. TRBV6-2, TRBV6-3 and other indistinguishable V segments were excluded. A previous analysis found most TCR beta V segments productive roughly 87% or roughly 30% of the time.

PCR primers comprised 60 Vbeta and 13 Jbeta primers. Sequencing used immunoSEQ multiplex PCR; TCRdb keeps in-frame clones, though not all of them. The sample includes 90,000 to 130,000 clones, around 74% of them seen just once. J was trimmed by 4 bases and V by 4 bases; bases with no gene match: 13. Germline V gene data show CDR1 as SGHDT and CDR2 as YYEEEE. This CDR3 has 16 residues. In regard to this clone: No antigen is known for it.

This chain connects TRBV5-6 to TRBJ1-2, with 7 bases identical to TRBD1. Sample: PBMCs. This sequence originates from a man aged 30-40 years in good health and CMV-seropositive. CDR3: CASSTTGTDYVYGYTF. The CDR3 coding sequence is TGTGCCAGCAGCACGACCGGGACAGATTATGTCTATGGCTACACCTTC.